The 3 T cell receptor beta chains below come from one sample, sequenced in a study of T cell responses to AZD1222 COVID-19 vaccine. Clones were sequenced by immunoSEQ multiplex PCR, and TCRdb holds only the in-frame ones, with some missing. Counted here are 140,000 or so clones, roughly 88% occurring once; the ten biggest clones make up roughly 3%. The source material was peripheral blood, sampled on day 0 of AZD1222 vaccination. These TCRs come from an adult in good health.

The V and J genes are TRBV7-2 and TRBJ1-2, with D possibly being TRBD1 (5 bases). Germline-derived CDR1 and CDR2 are SGHTA and FQGNSA. V was shortened by 7 bases and J by 6 bases, with 21 bases between the two germline ends. The CDR3 runs 15 residues. CDR3 amino acids: CASTYVPGGVHGYTF. The DNA of the CDR3 is TGTGCCAGCACCTACGTCCCTGGAGGGGTCCATGGCTACACCTTC.

The chain is built from TRBV4-2 and TRBJ2-1; D uncertain. Germline CDR1 and CDR2: LGHNA and YNFKEQ. Trimming removed 0 bases from V and 5 bases from J, with 20 bases in between. The CDR3 length is 18 residues. The CDR3 spells CASSQDSFGPRLDNEQFF. The CDR3 DNA is TGTGCCAGCAGCCAAGATTCCTTCGGACCACGATTGGACAATGAGCAGTTCTTC.

The chain recombines TRBV2 with TRBJ2-4; the match to TRBD1 covers 8 bases. Germline lookup yields CDR1 SNHLY and CDR2 FYNNEI. J lost 15 bases, V lost 7 bases, and 23 bases had no gene match. The CDR3 is made up of 16 amino acids. The CDR3 loop is CASTLRVEQGDVFPYF. DNA for the CDR3: TGTGCCAGCACCCTTAGGGTGGAACAGGGGGATGTGTTTCCGTACTTC.